This passage covers 23 T cell receptor beta chains from one sample sequenced in a study of PD-L1 blockade in urothelial cancer. Assay: immunoSEQ multiplex PCR; the TCRdb copy retains only in-frame clones and omits some. The table lists tens of thousands of clones, around 90% of them singletons. The sample's time point: pretreatment peripheral blood. This material consisted of PBMCs, taken around atezolizumab (anti-PD-L1) treatment. All receptors come from a man in his 70s with urothelial cancer.

The V gene is TRBV4-2, the J gene TRBJ2-1; the match to TRBD2 covers 11 bases. This CDR3 contains 15 residues. Germline assignment: CDR1 LGHNA and CDR2 YNFKEQ. J was trimmed by 9 bases and V by 0 bases; bases with no gene match: 4. The CDR3 DNA is TGTGCCAGCAGCCAAGATTCGGGACTAGCGGTTGAGCAGTTCTTC. It encodes CASSQDSGLAVEQFF.

The chain combines TRBV11-2 with TRBJ2-2; D is ambiguous. The germline CDR1 and CDR2 sequences are SGHAT and FQNNGV. This CDR3 spans 13 amino acids. V was pared by 5 bases and J by 1 base, with 5 bases between. The CDR3 loop reads CASSRQNTGELFF. In DNA, the CDR3 is TGTGCCAGCAGCCGACAGAACACCGGGGAGCTGTTTTTT.

The chain links TRBV5-1 to TRBJ2-7; TRBD2 aligns across 10 bases. V was clipped by 0 bases and J by 2 bases; unmatched bases: 11. The germline gives CDR1 SGHRS, CDR2 YFSETQ. The CDR3 runs to 18 residues. The CDR3 loop reads CASSLGALAGALPYEQYF. CDR3 nucleotide sequence: TGCGCCAGCAGCTTGGGGGCGCTAGCGGGAGCGCTACCCTACGAGCAGTACTTC.

This clone has a handful of counts. CDR3 sequence (DNA): TGCGCCAGCAGCTTGAACTCGGCGGGAGCCGGGGAGACCCAGTACTTC. As protein: CASSLNSAGAGETQYF. V is TRBV5-1 and J is TRBJ2-5; TRBD2 matches 7 bases. V shed 1 base and J 5 bases; nucleotides not matched to a gene: 11. The CDR3 sequence is 16 residues long. CDR1 and CDR2 (germline): SGHRS, YFSETQ.

V is TRBV5-1 and J is TRBJ2-3, with 11 bases identical to TRBD2. The CDR3 runs to 20 residues. J lost 1 base, V lost 0 bases, and 13 bases had no gene match. CDR1 and CDR2 (germline): SGHRS, YFSETQ. CDR3 residues: CASSLGLLAGGLGRTDTQYF. In DNA form, the CDR3 reads TGCGCCAGCAGCTTGGGCCTTCTAGCGGGAGGCCTCGGGCGCACAGATACGCAGTATTTT.

The chain is built from TRBV7-9 and TRBJ2-7; 7 positions match TRBD1. Germline trimming cut 3 bases from V and 4 bases from J; bases unmatched to any gene: 9. Germline V lookup: CDR1 SEHNR, CDR2 FQNEAQ (reference sequence). This CDR3 is built from 15 residues. For the CDR3, the DNA is TGTGCCAGCAGCTTCCTTGAGGGGGCGGTGTACGAGCAGTACTTC. Translating it yields CASSFLEGAVYEQYF.

The chain carries TRBV6-5 and TRBJ2-7; 11 bases map to TRBD2. The CDR3 has 15 residues. In germline, CDR1 is MNHEY, CDR2 SVGAGI. J gave up 2 bases and V 6 bases, and 6 bases lay outside the gene matches. The DNA of the CDR3 is TGTGCCAGCAGCGGTACTAGCGGGAGAACCTACGAGCAGTACTTC. Amino acids: CASSGTSGRTYEQYF.

This chain joins TRBV18 and TRBJ1-3; 7 bases are shared with TRBD1. There are 16 residues in the CDR3. V lost 3 bases to trimming and J lost 2 bases; unmatched junction nucleotides: 7. Germline lookup yields CDR1 KGHSH and CDR2 LQKENI. The CDR3 DNA follows: TGTGCCAGCTCACCGCTAGGGACAGAGGCTGGAAACACCATATATTTT. It codes for CASSPLGTEAGNTIYF.

The chain joins TRBV9 to TRBJ2-5, with 11 positions matching TRBD2. Germline V gene sequence: CDR1 SGDLS, CDR2 YYNGEE. This CDR3 is built from 16 residues. Trimming cost V 2 bases and J 4 bases; bases outside gene matches: 7. DNA of the CDR3: TGTGCCAGCAGCGTCAGTAGCGGGAGGGGAGGAGAGACCCAGTACTTC. Translated: CASSVSSGRGGETQYF.

This chain links TRBV6-6 with TRBJ1-1; D is ambiguous. This CDR3 contains 13 residues. V dropped 2 bases and J dropped 0 bases, with 4 bases sitting between them. Per the germline V gene, CDR1 is MNHNY and CDR2 is SVGAGI (reference sequence). As DNA, the CDR3 is TGTGCCAGCAGTTACGAGTTGAACACTGAAGCTTTCTTT. Translated, it gives CASSYELNTEAFF.

The rearrangement joins TRBV5-4 to TRBJ2-5; 12 bases align to TRBD2. Trimming at V came to 4 bases and at J to 5 bases, leaving 6 bases not matched to a gene. The CDR3 covers 15 residues. Germline V lookup: CDR1 SGHNT, CDR2 YYREEE (reference sequence). Here the CDR3 DNA reads TGTGCCAGCAGCCGACCGACTAGCGGGAGCGAGACCCAGTACTTC. It is translated as CASSRPTSGSETQYF.

This chain joins TRBV28 and TRBJ1-5, with no clear D. With 6 bases removed from V and 0 bases from J, the gap between germline ends came to 12 bases. The CDR3 totals 15 residues. Germline CDR1 reads MDHEN; CDR2 reads SYDVKM. The CDR3 reads CASRSSEFSNQPQHF. The CDR3 DNA is TGTGCCAGCAGAAGCTCCGAATTTAGCAATCAGCCCCAGCATTTT.

The CDR3 nucleotides read TGTGCCAGCAGTGTAGAACAGGGAATCGGGGAGCTGTTTTTT. Translated, it gives CASSVEQGIGELFF. The chain couples TRBV6-1 to TRBJ2-2; the D gene is possibly TRBD1 (6 bases). The germline V gene encodes CDR1 MNHNS and CDR2 SASEGT. This CDR3 is built from 14 residues. V lost 4 bases and J lost 7, with 13 bases in between.

CDR3 nucleotides: TGTGCCAGCAGCCAAGGTCCAGGGGGAAACACCATATATTTT. It is translated as CASSQGPGGNTIYF. The chain joins TRBV4-2 to TRBJ1-3, with D tentatively TRBD1 (5 bases). Germline CDR1 LGHNA, CDR2 YNFKEQ. The CDR3 sequence is 14 residues long. Trimming shortened V by 1 base and J by 4 bases, and 8 bases separated the two germline ends.

The V call is TRBV2, the J call TRBJ1-3; D is unclear. Germline CDR1 reads SNHLY; CDR2 reads FYNNEI. CDR3 length: 13 amino acids. Trimming removed 3 bases at V and 5 bases at J, with 8 bases between. CDR3 residues: CASSDAGRNTIYF. Here the CDR3 DNA reads TGTGCCAGCAGTGATGCGGGGAGAAACACCATATATTTT.

V and J are TRBV9 and TRBJ2-5, with 9 bases lining up with TRBD1. J was trimmed by 3 bases and V by 4 bases; bases with no gene match: 10. The CDR3 totals 16 residues. Germline CDR1 reads SGDLS; CDR2 reads YYNGEE. CDR3 region: CASSYQNRTGEETQYF. CDR3 nucleotides: TGTGCCAGCAGCTACCAGAACCGGACAGGGGAAGAGACCCAGTACTTC.

The gene calls are TRBV5-1 and TRBJ2-5, with D hard to call. Trimming removed 3 bases from V and 5 bases from J, with 14 bases in between. This CDR3 region has 14 residues. Germline CDR1 reads SGHRS; CDR2 reads YFSETQ. CDR3 sequence: CASSSAGRRETQYF. For the CDR3, the DNA is TGCGCCAGCAGCTCGGCCGGAAGGCGGGAGACCCAGTACTTC.

This clone was picked up a small number of times. The chain carries TRBV5-4 and TRBJ2-1; D call uncertain. Germline V gives CDR1 SGHNT, CDR2 YYREEE (reference sequence). The CDR3 totals 14 residues. Trimming shortened V by 0 bases and J by 6 bases, and 10 bases separated the two germline ends. DNA for the CDR3: TGTGCCAGCAGCTTGGTGGAGCCGGTCAATGAGCAGTTCTTC. Translating gives CASSLVEPVNEQFF. The complete variable domain, with remaining parts taken from reference TRBV5-4 and TRBJ2-1, reads ETGVTQSPTHLIKTRGQQVTLRCSSQSGHNTVSWYQQALGQGPQFIFQYYREEENGRGNFPPRFSGLQFPNYSSELNVNALELDDSALYLCASSLVEPVNEQFFGPGTRLTVL.

This clone has a handful of counts. As DNA, the CDR3 is TGCGCCAGCAGTGAGTCGAGGTTGGGTGAGCAGTACTTC. This codes for CASSESRLGEQYF. The genes are TRBV10-1 and TRBJ2-7; D is unclear. Germline V lookup: CDR1 WNHNN, CDR2 SYGVQD (reference sequence). The CDR3 loop spans 13 amino acids. Trimming pared 0 bases from V and 7 bases from J, leaving 10 bases between.

V and J are TRBV11-3 and TRBJ2-7, with TRBD2 as a possible D gene (6 bases). There are 16 residues in the CDR3. Trimming removed 3 bases at V and 0 bases at J, with 15 bases between. Germline assignment: CDR1 SGHNT and CDR2 YENEEA. CDR3 DNA sequence: TGTGCCAGCAGCTTCGGGGGACGGTTAAGCTCCTACGAGCAGTACTTC. Translated: CASSFGGRLSSYEQYF.

The chain joins TRBV12-5 to TRBJ1-2; possible D gene TRBD1, 5 bases. With 1 base removed from V and 5 bases from J, the gap between germline ends came to 8 bases. The CDR3 totals 13 residues. Germline lookup yields CDR1 LGHNT and CDR2 FRNRAP. CDR3 in DNA: TGTGCTAGTGGTTTGGGACAGTCGTATGGCTACACCTTC. As protein: CASGLGQSYGYTF. Using reference TRBV12-5 and TRBJ1-2 for the parts outside the CDR3, the full variable domain is DARVTQTPRHKVTEMGQEVTMRCQPILGHNTVFWYRQTMMQGLELLAYFRNRAPLDDSGMPKDRFSAEMPDATLATLKIQPSEPRDSAVYFCASGLGQSYGYTFGSGTRLTVV.

The V call is TRBV19, the J call TRBJ2-7; TRBD2 might be the D (6 bases). Germline V lookup: CDR1 LNHDA, CDR2 SQIVND (reference sequence). V was trimmed by 7 bases and J by 6 bases, leaving 19 bases between them. The CDR3 totals 14 residues. CDR3 coding DNA: TGTGCCAGTAAGTCAGCCTCGGGAGAGCTCGAGCAGTACTTC. Encoded protein: CASKSASGELEQYF.

The chain links TRBV5-5 to TRBJ2-1; TRBD2 matches at 11 bases. Germline V gene lookup returns CDR1 SGHKS and CDR2 YYEKEE (reference sequence). Trimming took 2 bases from V and 6 from J; bases not matched to a gene: 13. The CDR3 is 18 residues long. CDR3 region: CASSFYVASGRMVNEQFF. DNA for the CDR3: TGTGCCAGCAGCTTTTATGTTGCTAGCGGGAGGATGGTCAATGAGCAGTTCTTC.